These 21 T cell receptor beta chains originate from one sample sequenced in a study of human T cells and chemical hapten exposure. TCRdb ran MiXCR on the RACE reads and lists one entry per CDR3 protein. The profile shows about 190,000 distinct CDR3 sequences, approximately 24% of them singletons. Time point described: patch test 3, about 24 weeks after DPC sensitization. Treatment reported: therapeutic diphenylcyclopropenone sensitization with weekly scalp DPC. Sequencing used whole blood, obtained in connection with sensitization to the hapten diphenylcyclopropenone (DPC). All receptors come from a woman aged 40 to 50 with alopecia areata. Some clones in this sample may be carry-over from other donors' samples.

The rearrangement joins TRBV6-2 or TRBV6-3 to TRBJ1-5; D gene uncertain. The V gene lost 5 bases and the J gene lost 7 bases, with 9 bases spanning the gap. CDR1 is MNHEY and CDR2 is SVGEGT in the germline V gene. The CDR3 spans 12 residues. CDR3 residues: CASSEGGQPQHF. The DNA of the CDR3 is TGTGCCAGCAGTGAGGGCGGACAGCCCCAGCATTTT.

This clonotype occurred a few times. The CDR3 nucleotides read TGCAGTGCTAGGGGGTTCATTCGCCAAGAGACCCAGTACTTC. Protein: CSARGFIRQETQYF. The genes are TRBV20-1 and TRBJ2-5; no clear D. V was shortened by 3 bases and J by 1 base, with 12 bases between the two germline ends. CDR3 length: 14 residues. Germline-derived CDR1 and CDR2 are DFQATT and SNEGSKA (reference sequence).

This clonotype was counted ten times or more. At one boundary the junction diverges from the germline segment, which might be a read error. The genes are TRBV7-7 and TRBJ2-3; 9 positions agree with TRBD1. Looked up from germline, CDR1 is SSHAT and CDR2 is FNYEAQ (reference sequence). The CDR3 sequence is 14 residues long. The CDR3 loop is CASSATGGADTQYF. Here the CDR3 DNA reads TGTGCTAGCAGCGCAACAGGGGGCGCGGATACGCAGTATTTT.

The table lists this clonotype with a count of one. V usage is TRBV24-1 and J usage is TRBJ2-3; TRBD2 is a possible D gene (6 bases). CDR1 is KGHDR and CDR2 is SFDVKD in the germline V gene. This CDR3 is built from 13 residues. V gave up 8 bases and J gave up 3 bases, with 11 bases separating them. The CDR3 nucleotides are TGTGCCACCACCCCTGGGGGGACAGATACGCAGTATTTT. Its translation is CATTPGGTDTQYF.

This chain connects TRBV7-2 to TRBJ1-3, with D possibly TRBD1 on 5 matching bases. The ends were cut back, 0 bases at V and 0 bases at J, with 12 bases in the middle. The CDR3 loop spans 17 amino acids. Germline V lookup: CDR1 SGHTA, CDR2 FQGNSA. DNA of the CDR3: TGTGCCAGCAGCTTAGCGCCTAACAGGTTCTCTGGAAACACCATATATTTT. Encoded protein: CASSLAPNRFSGNTIYF.

This clonotype was observed once. The chain employs TRBV7-3 and TRBJ2-3; the match to TRBD2 covers 9 bases. Germline trimming cut 5 bases from V and 0 bases from J; bases unmatched to any gene: 6. Germline V CDR1 and CDR2: SGHTA, FQGTGA. CDR3 length: 16 amino acids. The CDR3 loop reads CASSLGGLASTDTQYF. Here the CDR3 DNA reads TGTGCCAGCAGCCTCGGGGGACTAGCAAGCACAGATACGCAGTATTTT.

This clonotype was detected ten times or more. The chain employs TRBV29-1 and TRBJ1-2; 7 bases align to TRBD1. Germline loops: CDR1 SQVTM, CDR2 ANQGSEA. This CDR3 spans 13 amino acids. V was pared by 5 bases and J by 6 bases, with 9 bases of the junction left unmatched. CDR3 sequence (DNA): TGCAGCGTTCAGACAGGGCAGGGTCATGGCTACACCTTC. It yields the protein CSVQTGQGHGYTF. The full variable domain, its missing parts supplied by reference TRBV29-1 and TRBJ1-2, is SAVISQKPSRDICQRGTSLTIQCQVDSQVTMMFWYRQQPGQSLTLIATANQGSEATYESGFVIDKFPISRPNLTFSTLTVSNMSPEDSSIYLCSVQTGQGHGYTFGSGTRLTVV.

There are a few counts of this clonotype. J is TRBJ2-3 and V is TRBV15; possibly TRBD2 for D (6 bases). Germline V CDR1 and CDR2: LNHNV, YYDKDF (reference sequence). The CDR3 totals 15 residues. V was pared by 0 bases and J by 8 bases, with 15 bases between. The CDR3 DNA reads TGTGCCACCAGCAGAGACGCCGGGGGAGGATTTACGCAGTATTTT. Amino acids: CATSRDAGGGFTQYF.

The rearrangement joins TRBV20-1 to TRBJ2-7, with D possibly TRBD1 on 6 matching bases. Germline assignment: CDR1 DFQATT and CDR2 SNEGSKA (reference sequence). The CDR3 has 17 residues. The germline V and J ends were trimmed by 6 bases and 11 bases, with 35 bases remaining between them. The CDR3 sequence: CSASYRLPGHPIPREYF. The CDR3 bases are TGCAGTGCCTCCTACAGGTTACCGGGACATCCTATCCCGAGAGAGTACTTC.

The sample holds a few counts of this clonotype. The chain links TRBV28 to TRBJ2-3, with 12 bases matching TRBD2. V shed 5 bases and J 2 bases; nucleotides not matched to a gene: 5. The CDR3 runs 16 residues. Germline-derived CDR1 and CDR2 are MDHEN and SYDVKM. The CDR3: CASSELAGGHTDTQYF. The CDR3 DNA reads TGTGCCAGCAGTGAACTAGCGGGAGGTCACACAGATACGCAGTATTTT.

The gene calls are TRBV5-1 and TRBJ1-6, with no clear D. The CDR3 runs 16 residues. CDR1 is SGHRS and CDR2 is YFSETQ in the germline V gene. V gave up 3 bases and J gave up 0 bases, with 10 bases separating them. The CDR3 loop is CASSSDTSSYNSPLHF. The CDR3 DNA is TGCGCCAGCAGCTCAGACACGAGCTCCTATAATTCACCCCTCCACTTT. Variable domain in full (rest from reference TRBV5-1 and TRBJ1-6): KAGVTQTPRYLIKTRGQQVTLSCSPISGHRSVSWYQQTPGQGLQFLFEYFSETQRNKGNFPGRFSGRQFSNSRSEMNVSTLELGDSALYLCASSSDTSSYNSPLHFGNGTRLTVT.

The gene calls are TRBV7-2 and TRBJ2-5; 9 bases fit TRBD1. Trimming took 1 base from V and 7 from J; bases not matched to a gene: 7. This CDR3 is 15 amino acids long. The V gene's germline CDR1 is SGHTA and CDR2 FQGNSA. CDR3 residues: CASSLGRWTGATQYF. The CDR3 region has the DNA TGTGCCAGCAGCTTAGGAAGGTGGACAGGGGCGACCCAGTACTTC.

This clonotype occurred a few times. The chain carries TRBV10-3 and TRBJ2-5; 8 bases are a match to TRBD2. With V trimmed by 10 bases and J by 3 bases, 1 base remained unmatched. This CDR3 has 11 amino acids. The germline V gene has CDR1 ENHRY and CDR2 SYGVKD. CDR3 DNA: TGTGCCACACTAGCGGAAGAGACCCAGTACTTC. This codes for CATLAEETQYF.

This clonotype was counted a few times. CDR3 nucleotides: TGCAGTGCTATAAGGACTAGCGGTTCCTACGAGCAGTACTTC. The encoded protein is CSAIRTSGSYEQYF. V usage is TRBV20-1 and J usage is TRBJ2-7; 10 bases line up with TRBD2. V lost 4 bases and J lost 1; bases outside the gene matches: 4. The CDR3 sequence is 14 residues long. Germline CDR1 DFQATT, CDR2 SNEGSKA (reference sequence).

This clonotype has just a few counts. The V gene is TRBV24-1, the J gene TRBJ2-2; D is unresolved. The V end lost 2 bases, the J end lost 7 bases, and 16 bases lay between the germline ends. This CDR3 region has 16 residues. Per germline, CDR1 KGHDR and CDR2 SFDVKD. The CDR3 region has the DNA TGTGCCACCAGTGATTGGGTGGCAACCCCGGGCGGGGAGCTGTTTTTT. This encodes CATSDWVATPGGELFF.

V and J are TRBV5-1 and TRBJ2-1; no clear D gene. The CDR3 spans 13 residues. CDR1 and CDR2 (germline): SGHRS, YFSETQ. The germline V and J ends were trimmed by 0 bases and 7 bases, with 8 bases remaining between them. CDR3 region: CASSLEGTNEQFF. The CDR3 DNA is TGCGCCAGCAGCTTGGAAGGAACAAATGAGCAGTTCTTC.

This clonotype turned up a few times. The chain combines TRBV28 with TRBJ2-7; perhaps TRBD2 as D (5 bases). Germline CDR1 MDHEN, CDR2 SYDVKM. V was shortened by 7 bases and J by 0 bases, with 13 bases between the two germline ends. The CDR3 consists of 14 residues. CDR3 loop: CASIPSGSSYEQYF. For the CDR3, the DNA is TGTGCCAGCATCCCCTCGGGGAGCTCCTACGAGCAGTACTTC.

This clonotype was seen more than once but under ten times. This chain links TRBV7-8 with TRBJ2-3; D may correspond to TRBD1 or TRBD2 (7 bases each). Germline assignment: CDR1 SGHVS and CDR2 FQNEAQ. V lost 2 bases and J lost 2, with 17 bases in between. This CDR3 is built from 17 residues. CDR3 loop: CASSLFRQGLLTDTQYF. The CDR3 DNA reads as TGTGCCAGCAGCTTATTCCGACAGGGACTACTCACAGATACGCAGTATTTT.

Ten or more counts support this clonotype. The chain uses TRBV28 and TRBJ2-1; 8 bases fit TRBD2. Losses at the gene ends were 2 bases for V and 10 bases for J; bases not matched to a gene: 13. The CDR3 extends over 16 amino acids. CDR1 MDHEN and CDR2 SYDVKM come from the germline V gene. The CDR3 here is CASSLGAGRESGEQFF. As DNA, the CDR3 is TGTGCCAGCAGTTTAGGCGCCGGGAGGGAGAGTGGGGAGCAGTTCTTC.

V gene TRBV12-3 or TRBV12-4 combines with J gene TRBJ2-1; D is perhaps TRBD1 or TRBD2 (5 bases each). The V end was cut by 8 bases, the J end by 3 bases, with 17 bases between. The CDR3 is made up of 15 amino acids. CDR3 sequence: CASLSRGPLYNEQFF. The CDR3 bases are TGTGCCAGCCTTTCACGGGGACCTCTCTACAATGAGCAGTTCTTC.

The chain couples TRBV6-5 to TRBJ2-5; TRBD1 might be the D (6 bases). Trimming took off 7 bases at V and 9 bases at J, with 18 bases between the two ends. Germline CDR1 and CDR2: MNHEY and SVGAGI. CDR3 length: 13 residues. CDR3 loop: CASTPPGDTAQYF. The CDR3 DNA sequence: TGTGCCAGCACCCCCCCCGGGGACACGGCCCAGTACTTC.